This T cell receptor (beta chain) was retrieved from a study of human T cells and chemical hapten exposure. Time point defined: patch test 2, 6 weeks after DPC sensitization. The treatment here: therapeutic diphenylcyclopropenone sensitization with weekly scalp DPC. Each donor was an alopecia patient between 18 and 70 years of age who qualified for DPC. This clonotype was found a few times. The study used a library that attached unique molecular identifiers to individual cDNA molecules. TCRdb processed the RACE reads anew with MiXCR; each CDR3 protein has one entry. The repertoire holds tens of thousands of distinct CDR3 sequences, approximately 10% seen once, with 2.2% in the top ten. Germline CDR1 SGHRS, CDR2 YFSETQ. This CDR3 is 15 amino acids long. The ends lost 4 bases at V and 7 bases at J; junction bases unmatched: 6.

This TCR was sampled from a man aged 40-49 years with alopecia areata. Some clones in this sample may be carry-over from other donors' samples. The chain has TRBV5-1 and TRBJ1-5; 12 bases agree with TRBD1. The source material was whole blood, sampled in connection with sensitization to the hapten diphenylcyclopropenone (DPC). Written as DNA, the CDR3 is TGCGCCAGCAGCGCCGGGACAGGGGGCGGACAGCCCCAGCATTTT. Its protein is CASSAGTGGGQPQHF.